Listed below are T cell receptor beta chains from one sample, sequenced in a study of CD8+ T cells in alopecia areata. Some clones are missing from TCRdb's copy, which holds only in-frame ones; the method was immunoSEQ multiplex PCR. The sample records 170,000 or so clones, around three fifths being singletons. The sequences come from CD4+ T cells sorted from blood, collected at week 0. The receptors stem from a human donor with alopecia areata. The CDR3 runs from the conserved cysteine through the conserved F or W.

length,V,CDR3
11,TRBV29-1,CSVEYMEKLFF
16,TRBV27,CASSPYLGGPNYGYTF
13,TRBV29-1,CSARDGSDYGYTF
13,TRBV30,CASSNLAKNIQYF
16,TRBV7-9,CASSSAGLGRRNGYTF
13,TRBV2,CASSARRTDGYTF
14,TRBV2,CASTMGQGARGYTF
14,TRBV9,CASSVGPGRGEAFF
13,TRBV30,CAWSPAGADTQYF
13,TRBV4-1,CASSQDSRPAQYF
14,TRBV27,CASSRWSGANVLTF
15,TRBV27,CASSRTRGAHQPQHF
12,TRBV29-1,CSVDLGGTEAFF
11,TRBV29-1,CSVEYQYEQFF
14,TRBV25-1,CASTPVANTGELFF
13,TRBV29-1,CSVHRGNSYEQYF
15,TRBV6-5,CASRSSGTGNYGYTF
16,TRBV11-3,CASSLGGSGPVQTQYF
14,TRBV14,CASSQDPLAGELFF
11,TRBV29-1,CTGGRGDTQYF
12,TRBV29-1,CSGHARADTQYF
12,TRBV27,CASRSGYSPLHF
15,TRBV23-1,CASSQTSFSTDTQYF
11,TRBV7-2,CASSFSDTQYF
13,TRBV11-2,CASSLLWTDTQYF
15,TRBV29-1,CSTAPTSGGLETQYF
14,TRBV30,CAWGTGVAYNEQFF
13,TRBV29-1,CSVDGGGGNTIYF
14,TRBV4-2,CASSQDRGREKLFF
13,TRBV7-2,CASSTVYTSPLHF
16,TRBV5-1,CASSLGARGGTDTQYF
15,TRBV9,CASSLRGPSTDTQYF
17,TRBV30,CAWSGFGQLYSNQPQHF
13,TRBV30,CAWSPILGGGYTF
13,TRBV6-5,CASSYPQGYGYTF
15,TRBV29-1,CSVPDRGGTNYGYTF
13,TRBV2,CASRAGGYTEAFF
14,TRBV10-3,CAISESDAPDTQYF
14,TRBV29-1,CSVEGQGPTDTQYF
14,TRBV30,CAWSVGAAGEKLFF
17,TRBV4-1,CASSQDTGFQAKNIQYF
13,TRBV2,CASILTNNYGYTF
14,TRBV5-1,CASSSRGGTDTQYF
15,TRBV5-1,CASREGDRATDTQYF
16,TRBV4-3,CASSPRQGAFNYGYTF
13,TRBV6-5,CASSDHRVREQFF
12,TRBV29-1,CSVGTGVREQYF
15,TRBV4-2,CASSQMVPMDSPLHF
13,TRBV29-1,CSAGDRGARGYTF
14,TRBV29-1,CSVSWDAFTGELFF
11,TRBV20-1,CSAPTGYEQYF
12,TRBV29-1,CSVEGQTYEQYF
12,TRBV14,CASSRDYEKLFF